Listed here are 19 T cell receptor beta chains from one sample, sequenced in a study of T cell responses to AZD1222 COVID-19 vaccine. TCRdb's copy holds only in-frame clones and misses some; the assay was immunoSEQ multiplex PCR. The sample holds about 110,000 clones, roughly four fifths seen once. Sequences were derived from peripheral blood, sampled on day 0 of AZD1222 vaccination. The receptors were sampled from an adult in good health.

V is TRBV7-9 and J is TRBJ1-4; 7 bases are shared with TRBD1. The V and J ends lost 5 bases and 4 bases, in that order; junction bases with no gene match: 7. The CDR3 sequence is 15 residues long. Germline V gene lookup returns CDR1 SEHNR and CDR2 FQNEAQ (reference sequence). CDR3 residues: CASSVTDRHNEKLFF. The CDR3, as DNA: TGTGCCAGCAGCGTGACGGACAGGCATAATGAAAAACTGTTTTTT.

The chain carries TRBV7-2 and TRBJ2-2; D gene unclear. The V end was cut by 3 bases, the J end by 0 bases, with 8 bases between. CDR3 size: 15 residues. The germline V gene encodes CDR1 SGHTA and CDR2 FQGNSA. In DNA form, the CDR3 reads TGTGCCAGCAGCTTCAGGACCCCGAACACCGGGGAGCTGTTTTTT. This encodes CASSFRTPNTGELFF. The whole variable domain, remainder taken from reference TRBV7-2 and TRBJ2-2, is GAGVSQSPSNKVTEKGKDVELRCDPISGHTALYWYRQSLGQGLEFLIYFQGNSAPDKSGLPSDRFSAERTGGSVSTLTIQRTQQEDSAVYLCASSFRTPNTGELFFGEGSRLTVL.

This chain connects TRBV29-1 to TRBJ2-2; D gene ambiguous. The CDR3 totals 12 residues. Between the trimmed V and J ends, which lost 2 bases and 4 bases, there was a span of 5 bases. Germline V gene sequence: CDR1 SQVTM, CDR2 ANQGSEA. The DNA for the CDR3 is TGCAGCGTTGAAAGGAGCACCGGGGAGCTGTTTTTT. Its protein product is CSVERSTGELFF.

The rearrangement uses TRBV2 and TRBJ2-1; D remains unclear. Per the germline V gene, CDR1 is SNHLY and CDR2 is FYNNEI. The CDR3 has 15 amino acids. V lost 6 bases and J 8 bases, leaving 20 bases between the germline ends. CDR3 sequence: CASRKDKVKTDEQFF. The CDR3 bases are TGTGCCAGCAGAAAGGATAAAGTTAAGACCGATGAGCAGTTCTTC.

The V call is TRBV7-8, the J call TRBJ1-5; a weak D match, TRBD1 (6 bases). Trimming stripped 4 bases from V and 3 bases from J, with 13 bases between. CDR1 SGHVS and CDR2 FQNEAQ come from the germline V gene. The CDR3 is 15 residues long. CDR3 sequence (DNA): TGTGCCAGCAGCTCGACAGGTGTGGTCAATCAGCCCCAGCATTTT. Translating it yields CASSSTGVVNQPQHF.

The CDR3 sequence is CASSLNTFGGYTF. Here the CDR3 DNA reads TGCGCCAGCAGCTTAAACACGTTCGGTGGCTACACCTTC. The chain joins TRBV5-1 to TRBJ1-2; D unresolved. In germline, CDR1 is SGHRS, CDR2 YFSETQ. The CDR3 has 13 residues. Between the trimmed V and J ends, which lost 2 bases and 7 bases, there was a span of 12 bases.

This CDR3 reads CASSRGEAQPQHF. The DNA of the CDR3 is TGTGCCAGCAGTCGGGGGGAAGCTCAGCCCCAGCATTTT. The chain employs TRBV6-1 and TRBJ1-5; maybe TRBD1 (5 bases). The CDR3 runs 13 residues. Trimming removed 5 bases at V and 6 bases at J, with 11 bases between. Germline V lookup: CDR1 MNHNS, CDR2 SASEGT.

This clone has only one observation. The chain links TRBV4-3 to TRBJ1-3; D ambiguous. CDR1 LGHNA and CDR2 YSLEER come from the germline V gene. CDR3 length equals 13 residues. Trimming removed 1 base from V and 5 bases from J, with 6 bases in between. CDR3 nucleotide sequence: TGCGCCAGCAGCCAAGTCAGTAGAAACACCATATATTTT. Its protein product is CASSQVSRNTIYF.

This clone has just a few counts. The chain employs TRBV2 and TRBJ2-3; 8 nucleotides match TRBD2. Per the germline V gene, CDR1 is SNHLY and CDR2 is FYNNEI. This CDR3 is built from 15 residues. The junction had 3 bases not matched to a gene; V was cut back by 4 bases and J by 0 bases. The CDR3 DNA follows: TGTGCCAGCAGTGCAGCGGGAGTAAGCACAGATACGCAGTATTTT. Its protein is CASSAAGVSTDTQYF.

The CDR3 DNA reads as TGCGCCAGCAGCCAAGATCCGAGCGGGAGGGCCAATAATGAGCAGTTCTTC. Translation gives CASSQDPSGRANNEQFF. The V gene is TRBV4-3, the J gene TRBJ2-1; 10 nucleotides line up with TRBD2. The ends lost 0 bases at V and 7 bases at J; junction bases unmatched: 9. CDR3 size: 17 residues. CDR1 and CDR2 from the germline V gene are LGHNA and YSLEER.

This chain links TRBV3-1 (or the pseudogene TRBV3-2) with TRBJ2-5; 7 bases match TRBD2. V was pared by 4 bases and J by 9 bases, with 17 bases of the junction left unmatched. Germline assignment: CDR1 LGHDT and CDR2 YNNKEL (reference sequence). The CDR3 is 16 residues long. The CDR3 DNA follows: TGTGCCAGCAGCCGGGGGGGGACTCGCCGCAAGAAGGCCCAGTACTTC. Amino acid sequence: CASSRGGTRRKKAQYF.

The chain employs TRBV5-4 and TRBJ1-4; TRBD1 agrees at 8 bases. The germline CDR1 and CDR2 sequences are SGHNT and YYREEE (reference sequence). V gave up 4 bases and J gave up 3 bases; unmatched junction bases: 8. This CDR3 is built from 16 residues. CDR3 loop: CASSKGQVGSNEKLFF. CDR3 coding DNA: TGTGCCAGCAGCAAGGGACAGGTGGGATCTAATGAAAAACTGTTTTTT.

The chain joins TRBV3-1 (or the pseudogene TRBV3-2) to TRBJ2-3, with 8 bases that match TRBD1. Germline V gives CDR1 LGHDT, CDR2 YNNKEL (reference sequence). Trimming removed 0 bases from V and 4 bases from J; junction bases left unmatched: 6. This CDR3 has 16 residues. The CDR3 coding sequence is TGTGCCAGCAGCCAAGAGGGCAGGGGGCGAGCAGATACGCAGTATTTT. Protein sequence: CASSQEGRGRADTQYF.

The V call is TRBV21-1, the J call TRBJ2-5; whether TRBD1, the table's D call, matches the DNA was not checked. TRBV21-1 is marked as a pseudogene. The CDR3 length is 18 residues. Here the CDR3 reads CASSNLTPRTGSQETQYF. The CDR3 DNA sequence: TGTGCCAGCAGCAATCTTACCCCTAGGACAGGGAGCCAAGAGACCCAGTACTTC.

The J gene is TRBJ1-2, the V gene TRBV30; a weak D match, TRBD1 (5 bases). This CDR3 contains 13 residues. The germline V gene has CDR1 GTSNPN and CDR2 SVGIG (reference sequence). V lost 4 bases, J lost 8 bases, and 17 bases lay in between. CDR3 residues: CAWMWGSVIGYTF. CDR3 DNA sequence: TGTGCCTGGATGTGGGGCTCCGTAATAGGCTACACCTTC.

This clone has a handful of counts. The rearrangement joins TRBV28 to TRBJ1-1, with D possibly being TRBD1 (5 bases). The CDR3 is made up of 14 amino acids. The germline V gene encodes CDR1 MDHEN and CDR2 SYDVKM. Deletions cut 7 bases from V and 0 bases from J, with 12 bases between. For the CDR3, the DNA is TGTGCCAGCACCTGGGACCGAGTGAACACTGAAGCTTTCTTT. Encoded protein: CASTWDRVNTEAFF.

This clone has only one observation. V and J are TRBV7-9 and TRBJ1-4, with TRBD1 identical over 9 bases. V shed 7 bases and J 7 bases; nucleotides not matched to a gene: 7. The CDR3 has 14 residues. CDR1 and CDR2 (germline): SEHNR, FQNEAQ (reference sequence). The CDR3 DNA sequence: TGTGCCAGCACCCTGACAGGGGGGGTTGAAAAACTGTTTTTT. It yields the protein CASTLTGGVEKLFF.

The CDR3 sequence: CASSQRIFLAGSVYEQYF. Written as DNA, the CDR3 is TGCGCCAGCAGCCAAAGGATTTTTCTAGCGGGATCCGTCTACGAGCAGTACTTC. The V call is TRBV4-1, the J call TRBJ2-7, with TRBD2 matching 9 bases. The CDR3 is 18 amino acids. Germline CDR1 is MGHRA and CDR2 is YSYEKL. The V segment lost 2 bases and the J segment 3 bases; nucleotides outside the gene matches: 14.

The chain recombines TRBV6-5 with TRBJ2-3; D possibly corresponds to TRBD1 (6 bases). Germline V gene lookup returns CDR1 MNHEY and CDR2 SVGAGI. Trimming took 6 bases from V and 4 from J, leaving 14 bases between them. The CDR3 runs to 14 residues. The CDR3 nucleotides read TGTGCCAGCAGCCAGACAGGAGGCGCAGATACGCAGTATTTT. Residues: CASSQTGGADTQYF.